The 24 T cell receptor beta chains listed next were all sequenced from one sample in a study of cytomegalovirus exposure and HLA in healthy donors. PCR involved 60 Vbeta and 13 Jbeta primers. The assay was immunoSEQ multiplex PCR, and TCRdb's table has in-frame clones only and misses some. The sample gives approximately 210,000 clones, around 87% of which show up once; over 1% is in the top ten. Specimen: PBMCs. The receptors originated from a man aged 25 to 40 in good health and CMV-seronegative.

V gene TRBV6-5 combines with J gene TRBJ2-2, with D possibly matching TRBD2 (5 bases). Per germline, CDR1 MNHEY and CDR2 SVGAGI. The CDR3 totals 14 residues. V lost 4 bases to trimming and J lost 6 bases, with 12 bases between them. This CDR3 reads CASSFRGPPGELFF. The CDR3 DNA reads as TGTGCCAGCAGTTTTCGCGGGCCTCCCGGGGAGCTGTTTTTT.

This chain connects TRBV29-1 to TRBJ1-1, with 9 bases matching TRBD1. After removal of 6 bases from V and 1 base from J, the junction contained 3 bases not matched to a gene. The length of the CDR3 is 13 residues. Germline V gene sequence: CDR1 SQVTM, CDR2 ANQGSEA. The DNA for the CDR3 is TGCAGCGTCCTACAGGGGGCGAACACTGAAGCTTTCTTT. Protein sequence: CSVLQGANTEAFF.

V is TRBV9 and J is TRBJ1-1; 7 nucleotides line up with TRBD1. In germline, CDR1 is SGDLS, CDR2 YYNGEE. Germline trimming cut 3 bases from V and 6 bases from J; bases unmatched to any gene: 8. The CDR3 runs 14 residues. The CDR3 loop reads CASSDLRGTAEAFF. The CDR3 region has the DNA TGTGCCAGCAGCGACCTCAGGGGGACCGCTGAAGCTTTCTTT.

The sample holds one count of this clone. The sample holds other DNA sequences that translate to the same CDR3. CDR3 in DNA: TGCGCCAGCAGCTTGGACTACTACGAGCAGTACTTC. Its translation: CASSLDYYEQYF. The V call is TRBV5-1, the J call TRBJ2-7; D is ambiguous. V dropped 0 bases and J dropped 3 bases, with 4 bases sitting between them. The CDR3 has 12 amino acids. Germline V gene lookup returns CDR1 SGHRS and CDR2 YFSETQ. Using reference TRBV5-1 and TRBJ2-7 for the parts outside the CDR3, the full variable domain is KAGVTQTPRYLIKTRGQQVTLSCSPISGHRSVSWYQQTPGQGLQFLFEYFSETQRNKGNFPGRFSGRQFSNSRSEMNVSTLELGDSALYLCASSLDYYEQYFGPGTRLTVT.

The table lists this clone with a count of one. This chain joins TRBV28 and TRBJ2-7, with unresolved D. Germline CDR1 is MDHEN and CDR2 is SYDVKM. Trimming removed 8 bases at V and 3 bases at J, with 14 bases between. This CDR3 has 13 residues. The CDR3 DNA is TGTGCCAGCTCTACACCGGGTGGCTACGAGCAGTACTTC. Translation: CASSTPGGYEQYF.

The J gene is TRBJ1-1, the V gene TRBV27, with 9 positions matching TRBD1. V shed 6 bases and J 7 bases; nucleotides not matched to a gene: 9. There are 14 residues in the CDR3. Germline CDR1 is MNHEY and CDR2 is SMNVEV (reference sequence). The DNA of the CDR3 is TGTGCCAGCAGCCGACGACAGGGGGATAATGAAGCTTTCTTT. This gives the protein CASSRRQGDNEAFF.

This chain links TRBV28 with TRBJ2-5; 8 bases map to TRBD1. The CDR3 sequence is 15 residues long. CDR1 and CDR2 (germline): MDHEN, SYDVKM. Unmatched junction bases numbered 5, after V lost 5 bases and J lost 0 bases. The CDR3 spells CASSRDRRYQETQYF. CDR3 nucleotide sequence: TGTGCCAGCAGTCGGGACAGGAGGTACCAAGAGACCCAGTACTTC.

The V call is TRBV18, the J call TRBJ2-1; D might be TRBD2 (6 bases). The germline CDR1 and CDR2 sequences are KGHSH and LQKENI. Trimming took off 3 bases at V and 6 bases at J, with 9 bases between the two ends. CDR3 size: 13 residues. CDR3: CASSPGGVNEQFF. In nucleotides, the CDR3 is TGTGCCAGCTCACCCGGAGGGGTCAATGAGCAGTTCTTC.

This sequence joins TRBV28 and TRBJ1-2; tentative D call: TRBD1 (6 bases). Germline loops: CDR1 MDHEN, CDR2 SYDVKM. This CDR3 is 13 amino acids long. V was pared by 11 bases and J by 7 bases, with 20 bases between. The CDR3 protein is CASVGGVRSGYTF. Written as DNA, the CDR3 is TGTGCCTCCGTTGGGGGCGTTCGTAGTGGCTACACCTTC.

This chain joins TRBV6-5 and TRBJ2-1, with 9 bases that match TRBD2. The germline gives CDR1 MNHEY, CDR2 SVGAGI. The V segment lost 4 bases and the J segment 10 bases; nucleotides outside the gene matches: 11. The CDR3 loop spans 15 amino acids. CDR3 residues: CASSFGTSNSREQFF. CDR3 nucleotides: TGTGCCAGCAGTTTCGGGACTAGCAATTCCCGCGAGCAGTTCTTC.

The V gene is TRBV7-2, the J gene TRBJ2-2; D is ambiguous. Trimming took 5 bases from V and 6 from J, leaving 13 bases between them. Per germline, CDR1 SGHTA and CDR2 FQGNSA. CDR3 size: 14 residues. The CDR3 DNA reads TGTGCCAGCAGCCTAGGTCTAGGATCCGGGGAGCTGTTTTTT. As protein: CASSLGLGSGELFF.

This sequence joins TRBV6-5 and TRBJ1-1, with D possibly TRBD1 on 5 matching bases. The V gene lost 6 bases and the J gene lost 12 bases, with 20 bases spanning the gap. Per the germline V gene, CDR1 is MNHEY and CDR2 is SVGAGI. The CDR3 is made up of 13 amino acids. CDR3 DNA sequence: TGTGCCAGCAGCACACCGGGACTCACAACCACTTTCTTT. It codes for CASSTPGLTTTFF.

The genes are TRBV29-1 and TRBJ1-5, with TRBD1 matching 12 bases. The V gene end was trimmed by 4 bases and the J gene end by 4 bases; junction bases not matched to a gene: 2. The germline V gene has CDR1 SQVTM and CDR2 ANQGSEA. This CDR3 has 14 residues. The CDR3 bases are TGCAGCGTTGGGGACAGGGGGCGAAATCAGCCCCAGCATTTT. Amino acid sequence: CSVGDRGRNQPQHF.

The chain combines TRBV6-4 with TRBJ1-5; 8 bases fit TRBD1. From germline, CDR1 is MRHNA and CDR2 SNTAGT. Trimming took 5 bases from V and 7 from J; bases not matched to a gene: 4. This CDR3 region has 13 residues. This CDR3 reads CASSPDRGQPQHF. As DNA, the CDR3 is TGTGCCAGCAGTCCTGACAGGGGCCAGCCCCAGCATTTT.

Here the CDR3 reads CASHPGQNTGELFF. In DNA form, the CDR3 reads TGCGCCAGTCATCCGGGACAGAACACCGGGGAGCTGTTTTTT. The chain couples TRBV5-1 to TRBJ2-2, with TRBD1 as a possible D gene (6 bases). The V gene's germline CDR1 is SGHRS and CDR2 YFSETQ. Trimming pared 8 bases from V and 1 base from J, leaving 12 bases between. The CDR3 totals 14 residues. The variable domain in full, with the rest retrieved from reference TRBV5-1 and TRBJ2-2, is KAGVTQTPRYLIKTRGQQVTLSCSPISGHRSVSWYQQTPGQGLQFLFEYFSETQRNKGNFPGRFSGRQFSNSRSEMNVSTLELGDSALYLCASHPGQNTGELFFGEGSRLTVL.

J is TRBJ1-4 and V is TRBV27; D is ambiguous. The CDR3 consists of 19 residues. Germline V gives CDR1 MNHEY, CDR2 SMNVEV (reference sequence). Trimming removed 2 bases at V and 0 bases at J, with 19 bases between. The CDR3 coding sequence is TGTGCCAGCAGTTTACGTATCATGGGCAGACAAGCAACTAATGAAAAACTGTTTTTT. It is translated as CASSLRIMGRQATNEKLFF. The full variable domain, in which reference TRBV27 and TRBJ1-4 provide the parts outside the CDR3, is EAQVTQNPRYLITVTGKKLTVTCSQNMNHEYMSWYRQDPGLGLRQIYYSMNVEVTDKGDVPEGYKVSRKEKRNFPLILESPSPNQTSLYFCASSLRIMGRQATNEKLFFGSGTQLSVL.

The chain employs TRBV6-5 and TRBJ2-7, with D possibly matching TRBD2 (5 bases). Per the germline V gene, CDR1 is MNHEY and CDR2 is SVGAGI. This CDR3 spans 15 amino acids. V was pared by 4 bases and J by 5 bases, with 18 bases between. The CDR3 DNA reads as TGTGCCAGCAGTTCAACTACGGGGTGGCTCGACGAGCAGTACTTC. Translation: CASSSTTGWLDEQYF.

The chain is built from TRBV15 and TRBJ2-5; D not certain. V was pared by 0 bases and J by 4 bases, with 6 bases between. This CDR3 is built from 13 residues. The germline gives CDR1 LNHNV, CDR2 YYDKDF (reference sequence). CDR3 sequence (DNA): TGTGCCACCAGCAGAGATAGTCGAGAGACCCAGTACTTC. Translating it yields CATSRDSRETQYF.

The chain has TRBV2 and TRBJ2-7; TRBD1 matches 11 bases. V dropped 6 bases and J dropped 4; count of bases not matched to a gene: 8. The CDR3 runs 15 residues. Germline loops: CDR1 SNHLY, CDR2 FYNNEI. CDR3 protein: CASSYGQGASYEQYF. As DNA, the CDR3 is TGTGCCAGCAGCTACGGACAGGGGGCTTCGTACGAGCAGTACTTC.

The gene calls are TRBV4-1 and TRBJ1-1; D is ambiguous. CDR3 length: 12 amino acids. V lost 6 bases, J lost 1 base, and 6 bases lay in between. Germline-derived CDR1 and CDR2 are MGHRA and YSYEKL. The CDR3 protein is CASRARNTEAFF. The DNA of the CDR3 is TGCGCCAGCAGAGCAAGGAACACTGAAGCTTTCTTT.

The CDR3 here is CASSFGLAATYEQYF. CDR3 coding DNA: TGCGCCAGCAGCTTTGGGCTAGCGGCAACCTACGAGCAGTACTTC. J is TRBJ2-7 and V is TRBV5-1; 7 bases map to TRBD2. The CDR3 contains 15 residues. Germline-derived CDR1 and CDR2 are SGHRS and YFSETQ. V was pared by 2 bases and J by 2 bases, with 7 bases of the junction left unmatched.

V and J are TRBV27 and TRBJ2-5, with D maybe TRBD2 (6 bases). Judging by the DNA end, TRBJ2-7 fits better; the J call may be wrong. This CDR3 region has 14 residues. Germline CDR1 and CDR2: MNHEY and SMNVEV (reference sequence). The CDR3 DNA is TGTGCCAGCAGTTTTGCCGGGGGACCTTACGAGCAGTACTTC. Residues: CASSFAGGPYEQYF.

This clone was observed a handful of times. The chain employs TRBV18 and TRBJ1-3; D not certain. Between the trimmed V and J ends, which lost 3 bases and 6 bases, there was a span of 21 bases. The CDR3 has 17 residues. Germline V gene sequence: CDR1 KGHSH, CDR2 LQKENI. CDR3 sequence (DNA): TGTGCCAGCTCACCCTACCCAGCAGGTGGTGTCGTAAACACCATATATTTT. The encoded protein is CASSPYPAGGVVNTIYF.

This clone came up once. The rearrangement links TRBV6-5 to TRBJ1-1; 7 bases match TRBD1. The CDR3 has 13 amino acids. Looked up from germline, CDR1 is MNHEY and CDR2 is SVGAGI. Trimming cost V 6 bases and J 5 bases; bases outside gene matches: 6. DNA for the CDR3: TGTGCCAGCAGAGGGGGCGCGGTTACTGAAGCTTTCTTT. As protein: CASRGGAVTEAFF.